These T cell receptor beta chains were read from a single sample in a study of stem cell transplantation in POMP-related autoinflammatory disease. Assay: immunoSEQ multiplex PCR; the TCRdb copy retains only in-frame clones and omits some. The table has some 65,000 clones, approximately 91% seen once. The sample here was CD4+ T cells from PBMCs, taken after stem cell transplantation. These receptors all stem from a human patient with POMP-related autoinflammation and immune dysregulation (PRAID). Some T cells may be provided by the graft donor. Each CDR3 is given with its conserved first and last residue. The D gene is left open where the match is weak. The size of a clone is reported for some rows only, either as once, few or many, or as a class for expanded clones.

TRBJ2-7 | . | . | TRBV19 | CASSRPPGVHPYEQYF | TGTGCCAGTAGTAGGCCACCCGGGGTCCACCCTTACGAGCAGTACTTC
TRBJ2-6 | . | . | TRBV5-6 | CASSTGSREAGANVLTF | TGTGCCAGCAGCACCGGGTCAAGGGAGGCCGGGGCCAACGTCCTGACTTTC
TRBJ1-2 | . | . | TRBV19 | CASSIQHRNYGYTF | TGTGCCAGTAGTATACAACACAGAAACTATGGCTACACCTTC
TRBJ2-3 | . | . | TRBV9 | CASSVEVRSGTQYF | TGTGCCAGCAGCGTAGAGGTCCGATCGGGTACGCAGTATTTT
TRBJ2-3 | . | . | TRBV15 | CATSRDTRRLADTQYF | TGTGCCACCAGCAGAGATACGAGAAGGCTCGCAGATACGCAGTATTTT
TRBJ2-5 | . | . | TRBV2 | CASSQAGLQETQYF | TGTGCCAGCAGCCAAGCCGGACTTCAAGAGACCCAGTACTTC
TRBJ1-2 | . | . | TRBV28 | CASSFQGTNYGYTF | TGTGCCAGCAGTTTTCAGGGTACAAACTATGGCTACACCTTC
TRBJ1-4 | . | . | TRBV7-2 | CASSPRREDEKLFF | TGTGCCAGCAGCCCCCGACGGGAGGATGAAAAACTGTTTTTT
TRBJ2-1 | . | . | TRBV28 | CASSFASRGWNEQFF | TGTGCCAGCAGTTTTGCGTCTAGGGGGTGGAATGAGCAGTTCTTC
TRBJ2-3 | . | . | TRBV28 | CASSLENTDTQYF | TGTGCCAGCAGTTTAGAGAACACAGATACGCAGTATTTT
TRBJ2-5 | . | . | TRBV19 | CASSKGQRETQYF | TGTGCCAGTAGTAAAGGACAGAGGGAGACCCAGTACTTC
TRBJ2-3 | . | . | TRBV6-5 | CASGGPSISTDTQYF | TGTGCCAGCGGGGGACCTAGCATTAGCACAGATACGCAGTATTTT
TRBJ1-2 | . | . | TRBV18 | CASSPPTGGYTF | TGTGCCAGCTCACCACCGACTGGAGGCTACACCTTC
TRBJ1-2 | . | once | TRBV15 | CATSRGDAIYGYTF | TGTGCCACCAGCAGAGGTGACGCAATCTATGGCTACACCTTC
TRBJ1-5 | . | . | TRBV6-4 | CASSDMGGGQPQHF | TGTGCCAGCAGTGACATGGGGGGGGGCCAGCCCCAGCATTTT
TRBJ2-3 | . | once | TRBV20-1 | CSASTFTDTQYF | TGCAGTGCTAGTACCTTTACAGATACGCAGTATTTT
TRBJ1-4 | . | . | TRBV6-5 | CASRGHGRGEKLFF | TGTGCCAGCAGGGGCCATGGTCGTGGTGAAAAACTGTTTTTT
TRBJ2-5 | TRBD2 | . | TRBV7-7 | CASSPGLAGVGETQYF | TGTGCCAGCAGCCCTGGACTAGCGGGAGTAGGAGAGACCCAGTACTTC
TRBJ2-3 | . | . | TRBV6-1 | CASSEKHLASPSTQYF | TGTGCCAGCAGTGAGAAACACCTAGCGAGCCCTAGTACGCAGTATTTT
TRBJ1-3 | . | . | TRBV5-1 | CASPGGSGNGNTIYF | TGCGCCAGCCCCGGGGGGTCAGGGAATGGAAACACCATATATTTT
TRBJ1-2 | . | once | TRBV5-6 | CASSLGARAYGYTF | TGTGCCAGCAGCTTGGGGGCAAGGGCCTATGGCTACACCTTC
TRBJ1-2 | TRBD1 | . | TRBV24-1 | CATSDRGGYTF | TGTGCCACCAGCGACAGGGGCGGCTACACCTTC
TRBJ1-5 | TRBD1 | . | TRBV5-1 | CASSYGTGVNQPQHF | TGCGCCAGCAGCTATGGGACAGGGGTAAATCAGCCCCAGCATTTT
TRBJ1-1 | TRBD1 | . | TRBV6-5 | CASMKTGVRTEAFF | TGTGCCAGCATGAAGACAGGGGTTCGCACTGAAGCTTTCTTT
TRBJ2-7 | . | . | TRBV5-1 | CASSLDISYEQYF | TGCGCCAGCAGCTTGGACATCTCCTACGAGCAGTACTTC
TRBJ1-1 | TRBD1 | . | TRBV24-1 | CATRGQINTEAFF | TGTGCCACCAGGGGACAGATCAACACTGAAGCTTTCTTT
TRBJ1-2 | . | . | TRBV6-5 | CASSYPSSLGYGYTF | TGTGCCAGCAGTTACCCTTCGAGCTTAGGGTATGGCTACACCTTC
TRBJ2-2 | . | . | TRBV2 | CASRTDRQETSTGELFF | TGTGCCAGCAGAACCGACCGACAGGAGACAAGCACCGGGGAGCTGTTTTTT
TRBJ2-1 | TRBD2 | . | TRBV10-1 | CASSEGSGGLTYNEQFF | TGCGCCAGCAGTGAAGGTAGCGGGGGGTTGACCTACAATGAGCAGTTCTTC
TRBJ1-4 | . | . | TRBV4-1 | CASSQVLWTIATNEKLFF | TGCGCCAGCAGCCAAGTCTTATGGACCATTGCAACTAATGAAAAACTGTTTTTT
TRBJ2-7 | TRBD1 | . | TRBV28 | CASSRPGQGAGEQYF | TGTGCCAGCAGTCGTCCGGGACAGGGGGCCGGCGAGCAGTACTTC
TRBJ2-7 | . | . | TRBV6-5 | CASSYSNRGSYEQYF | TGTGCCAGCAGTTACTCGAATCGAGGCTCCTACGAGCAGTACTTC
TRBJ1-6 | . | once | TRBV18 | CASSPGQLNSPLHF | TGTGCCAGCTCACCCGGACAGCTCAATTCACCCCTCCACTTT
TRBJ1-2 | . | . | TRBV18 | CASSPVTSENGYTF | TGTGCCAGCTCACCAGTGACCTCCGAGAATGGCTACACCTTC
TRBJ2-5 | . | . | TRBV29-1 | CSVAPGKGKETQYF | TGCAGCGTTGCCCCTGGGAAGGGCAAAGAGACCCAGTACTTC
TRBJ2-4 | . | . | TRBV21-1 | CASSVHNRKIKNIQYF | TGTGCCAGCAGTGTCCACAACAGGAAGATCAAAAACATTCAGTACTTC
TRBJ1-2 | . | . | TRBV28 | CASRVYSGYTF | TGTGCCAGTCGGGTTTATAGTGGCTACACCTTC